The clone carrying this TCR beta chain has a single count. Its target is not known. CDR1 and CDR2 from the germline V gene are LNHDA and SQIVND (reference sequence). The CDR3 spans 15 residues. V lost 3 bases and J lost 6, with 16 bases in between. Exclusion of patients followed from uncontrolled infection, other autoimmune disease, pregnancy or lactation. Clinical symptoms, serum thyroxine, TRAb, thyroid ultrasound and orbital computed tomography established diagnosis. This entry is derived from a study of T cells in Graves' hyperthyroidism and ophthalmopathy. Overall study findings and caveats: Within blood appeared most thyroid clonotypes that had expanded above 0.001.

RNA transcripts provided the source from which TCR beta CDR3 regions were amplified. HTBI primers drove first-round RT-PCR of the TCR CDR3. TCRdb re-called the multiplex PCR reads with MiXCR, one entry per CDR3 protein. The sample lists roughly 710,000 distinct CDR3 sequences, under 45% occurring once. This chain joins TRBV19 and TRBJ2-3; unclear D gene. The sequence came from a woman in her 40s with Graves' hyperthyroidism. The sample comprised blood. The CDR3 sequence: CASSIAPGIGDTQYF. The DNA of the CDR3 is TGTGCCAGTAGTATCGCCCCCGGCATAGGGGATACGCAGTATTTT.